The 32 T cell receptor beta chains reported below all come from one sample, sequenced in a study of tumor-infiltrating lymphocytes in primary liver carcinoma (TCRdb year 2017). The run used an Illumina HiSeq 2500. TCRbeta-specific cDNA was reverse-transcribed from 500 to 550 ng total RNA using a constant-region primer and ProtoScript II reverse transcriptase. The TCRbeta libraries were prepared through three rounds of nested multiplex PCR following a slightly modified ARM-PCR procedure. The first two PCR rounds used multiplex TRBV1-TRBV30 forward primers with a Cbeta reverse primer, each for approximately 11 cycles. TCRdb reprocessing: public reads trimmed at Q25 with fastp, clones called with MiXCR, in-frame beta chains kept. Each entry merges the rows of one CDR3 protein and shows their most common DNA and genes. This sample comprises roughly 100,000 distinct CDR3 sequences, roughly 85% of them detected only once. The ten largest clones take up approximately 20% of the sample.

Without any cell sorting, total RNA and DNA were extracted together from about 20-30 mg of bulk tissue using the AllPrep DNA/RNA mini kit. The sample comprised liver tumor tissue from sampling region 3. This sample's cell subset or site label indicates: tumor region T3, left-lateral pole. These receptors were obtained from a man aged 40-49 years with primary liver carcinoma and hepatitis B virus infection.

A few counts support this clonotype. Likely a read error: the CDR3 ends without its conserved phenylalanine or tryptophan. CDR3 sequence (DNA): TGCAGCGCCTCCCTTGGTACAGGGGCCGGGGAGCTGTTTTTA. It yields the protein CSASLGTGAGELFL. The chain employs TRBV29-1 and TRBJ2-2; 7 positions agree with TRBD1. Unmatched junction bases numbered 11, after V lost 7 bases and J lost 6 bases. CDR1 is SQVTM and CDR2 is ANQGSEA in the germline V gene. This CDR3 has 14 residues.

For this clonotype: It may be a read error: a sequence one base away is much more abundant. The chain employs TRBV5-4 and TRBJ2-1, with a possible D match to TRBD1 (5 bases). The CDR3 is 14 amino acids. Germline V CDR1 and CDR2: SGHNT, YYREEE (reference sequence). This CDR3 reads CASSSSGAYDEQFF. The CDR3 region has the DNA TGTGCCAGCAGCTCCTCTGGGGCCTACGATGAGCAGTTCTTC.

This clonotype was recorded only once. The chain has TRBV6-2 or TRBV6-3 and TRBJ2-1; 12 bases map to TRBD2. The ends lost 7 bases at V and 11 bases at J; junction bases unmatched: 6. The CDR3 is made up of 13 amino acids. From germline, CDR1 is MNHEY and CDR2 SVGEGT. CDR3 nucleotide sequence: TGTGCCAGCAAGACTAGCGGGAGAACTAAGCAGTTCTTC. Its protein is CASKTSGRTKQFF.

In regard to this clonotype: At one end the junction does not follow the germline gene, possibly because of a read error. The genes are TRBV6-2 or TRBV6-3 and TRBJ2-5; D is perhaps TRBD1 (6 bases). The germline V gene has CDR1 MNHEY and CDR2 SVGEGT. The CDR3 totals 15 residues. CDR3 region: CASSAPTGTQETRYF. CDR3 in DNA: TGTGCCAGCAGTGCCCCGACAGGAACACAAGAGACCCGGTACTTC.

As to this clonotype: The conserved phenylalanine or tryptophan normally closing the CDR3 is absent here, so this likely arose from a read error. The chain uses TRBV6-1 and TRBJ2-1; no clear D gene. The CDR3 runs to 15 residues. Trimming cost V 7 bases and J 2 bases, with 15 bases left between them. Looked up from germline, CDR1 is MNHNS and CDR2 is SASEGT. The CDR3 coding sequence is TGTGCCAGCACCATGGAGCGACACACCTACAATGAGCAGTTCCTC. Its translation is CASTMERHTYNEQFL.

This chain connects TRBV5-6 to TRBJ1-2, with D maybe TRBD1 (5 bases). Germline values: CDR1 SGHDT, CDR2 YYEEEE. This CDR3 has 16 amino acids. Trimming took 5 bases from V and 0 from J, leaving 17 bases between them. CDR3 in DNA: TGTGCCAGCAGTCACAATTACCGGGACTCTAACTATGGCTACACCTTC. This sequence encodes CASSHNYRDSNYGYTF.

J is TRBJ2-3 and V is TRBV4-3; either TRBD1 or TRBD2 may supply D (6 bases each). The germline CDR1 and CDR2 sequences are LGHNA and YSLEER. CDR3 length: 13 amino acids. Trimming pared 4 bases from V and 11 bases from J, leaving 16 bases between. The CDR3 DNA follows: TGCGCCAGCAGCCGAGAGGAGGGGGGTATGCAGTATTTT. This codes for CASSREEGGMQYF.

This clonotype was recorded a few times. The CDR3 here is CASSQDRGRRARIRNEQFF. In DNA form, the CDR3 reads TGCGCCAGCAGCCAAGACCGAGGAAGGAGGGCCAGGATTCGCAATGAGCAGTTCTTC. The rearrangement uses TRBV4-1 and TRBJ2-1, with D maybe TRBD2 (6 bases). The CDR3 is 19 residues long. Germline loops: CDR1 MGHRA, CDR2 YSYEKL. Trimming left V 0 bases short and J 6 bases short, with 24 bases between.

Concerning this clonotype: At one end, the junction sequence differs from germline, possibly due to a read error. This chain joins TRBV11-3 and TRBJ2-3, with TRBD2 matching over 9 bases. Per the germline V gene, CDR1 is SGHNT and CDR2 is YENEEA. There are 16 residues in the CDR3. CDR3 amino acids: CASSGSPAGGMYTQYF. CDR3 coding DNA: TGTGCCAGCAGCGGCAGCCCGGCGGGAGGGATGTATACTCAGTATTTT. Full variable domain (rest looked up from reference TRBV11-3 and TRBJ2-3): EAGVVQSPRYKIIEKKQPVAFWCNPISGHNTLYWYLQNLGQGPELLIRYENEEAVDDSQLPKDRFSAERLKGVDSTLKIQPAELGDSAVYLCASSGSPAGGMYTQYFGPGTRLTVL.

As concerns this clonotype: The germline gene is not matched at one end of the junction; a read error may be the cause. The chain combines TRBV5-1 with TRBJ1-2; no reliable D call. This CDR3 comprises 15 residues. Germline CDR1 is SGHRS and CDR2 is YFSETQ. DNA of the CDR3: TGCGCCAGCTGCTTGGTGGTAGTGGCAGAATATGGCTACACCTTC. Its translation is CASCLVVVAEYGYTF.

This clonotype was observed at least ten times. The CDR3 coding sequence is TGCAGCGTTGAAGATCTTCGAAGAAGCTATGGCTACACCTTC. Translating it yields CSVEDLRRSYGYTF. V gene TRBV29-1 combines with J gene TRBJ1-2; no firm D call. V lost 0 bases and J lost 4, with 12 bases in between. Germline assignment: CDR1 SQVTM and CDR2 ANQGSEA. The CDR3 covers 14 residues. Full variable domain (remainder filled in from reference TRBV29-1 and TRBJ1-2): SAVISQKPSRDICQRGTSLTIQCQVDSQVTMMFWYRQQPGQSLTLIATANQGSEATYESGFVIDKFPISRPNLTFSTLTVSNMSPEDSSIYLCSVEDLRRSYGYTFGSGTRLTVV.

As concerns this clonotype: The junction does not match germline at one end; this may be a read error. This chain joins TRBV7-8 and TRBJ2-3; D not certain. CDR1 SGHVS and CDR2 FQNEAQ come from the germline V gene. This CDR3 spans 14 amino acids. CDR3 amino acids: CASSSDWYESTLYF. CDR3 nucleotide sequence: TGTGCCAGCAGCTCCGACTGGTACGAGAGTACGCTGTATTTT.

This clonotype was detected only once. The chain couples TRBV6-2 or TRBV6-3 to TRBJ2-1, with D perhaps TRBD2 (6 bases). Trimming removed 4 bases from V and 9 bases from J, with 22 bases in between. The CDR3 runs to 16 residues. The germline V gene encodes CDR1 MNHEY and CDR2 SVGEGT. In DNA, the CDR3 is TGTGCCAGCAGTTTTTATATAGCGGAAGTCGAGGGTGAGCAGTTCTTC. It encodes CASSFYIAEVEGEQFF.

As for this clonotype: A read error may account for a junction end that differs from germline. This rearrangement joins TRBV29-1 to TRBJ2-5; possible D gene TRBD2, 5 bases. CDR3 length equals 14 residues. Germline V gives CDR1 SQVTM, CDR2 ANQGSEA. CDR3 sequence reads: CSVEDVEHGETQYF. The CDR3 DNA is TGTAGCGTTGAAGATGTCGAACATGGAGAGACCCAGTACTTC.

This chain joins TRBV6-2 or TRBV6-3 and TRBJ2-7; 9 nucleotides align to TRBD1. Germline CDR1 is MNHEY and CDR2 is SVGEGT. The CDR3 extends over 13 amino acids. This chain's CDR3 is CASSLRDRAQQYV. The DNA of the CDR3 is TGTGCCAGTAGCCTCCGGGACAGGGCCCAGCAGTACGTT.

As for this clonotype: It is likely a read error, because the conserved phenylalanine at the end of the CDR3 is missing. The rearrangement links TRBV6-5 to TRBJ2-6; 8 nucleotides align to TRBD2. The CDR3 extends over 18 amino acids. Per germline, CDR1 MNHEY and CDR2 SVGAGI. The ends lost 2 bases at V and 3 bases at J; junction bases unmatched: 9. The DNA for the CDR3 is TGTGCCAGCAGTTACAATCCTAGCGGGTGTATTGGGGCCAACGTCCTGACTATC. Translation gives CASSYNPSGCIGANVLTI.

V gene TRBV29-1 combines with J gene TRBJ2-7; a possible D gene is TRBD2 (6 bases). CDR1 SQVTM and CDR2 ANQGSEA come from the germline V gene. V gave up 8 bases and J gave up 4 bases, with 15 bases separating them. There are 12 residues in the CDR3. Here the CDR3 reads CSIGIRGYEQYF. In nucleotides, the CDR3 is TGCAGCATTGGGATACGGGGGTACGAGCAGTACTTC.

Regarding this clonotype: The junction shows a germline mismatch at one end, possibly a read error. The CDR3 spells CVSSQLGTSGYKEQFF. The CDR3 DNA sequence: TGCGTCAGCAGCCAACTCGGGACTAGCGGGTACAAAGAGCAGTTCTTC. This chain links TRBV4-1 with TRBJ2-1, with TRBD2 matching over 12 bases. Looked up from germline, CDR1 is MGHRA and CDR2 is YSYEKL. CDR3 length: 16 residues.

This clonotype was seen more than once but under ten times. The rearrangement joins TRBV11-2 to TRBJ1-1, with 8 bases that match TRBD1. Per the germline V gene, CDR1 is SGHAT and CDR2 is FQNNGV. The J segment lost 7 bases and the V segment lost 6 bases, leaving 10 bases of the junction unmatched. This CDR3 region has 14 residues. CDR3 loop: CASRTLGQGGEAFF. In DNA form, the CDR3 reads TGTGCCAGCAGGACCCTAGGACAGGGCGGTGAAGCTTTCTTT.

Worth noting for this clonotype: Germline and junction disagree at one end, which may indicate a read error. This chain connects TRBV20-1 to TRBJ1-1; no clear D. The CDR3 covers 16 residues. Germline V gene lookup returns CDR1 DFQATT and CDR2 SNEGSKA (reference sequence). CDR3 nucleotide sequence: TGCAGTGCTCCCCCGCTTGGAGGGAGGGCTGGCACTGAAGCTTCCTTT. The encoded protein is CSAPPLGGRAGTEASF.

A note on this clonotype: One junction end does not reproduce the germline sequence, and a read error may be involved. This chain joins TRBV5-1 and TRBJ2-5; D might be TRBD1 or TRBD2, each matching 5 bases. From germline, CDR1 is SGHRS and CDR2 YFSETQ. The CDR3 is 12 residues long. In DNA form, the CDR3 reads TGCGCCAGTAGCTGGGACCAAGAGACCCGGTACTTC. This encodes CASSWDQETRYF.

The chain uses TRBV29-1 and TRBJ2-1; unclear D gene. V lost 4 bases and J 10 bases, leaving 20 bases between the germline ends. CDR1 SQVTM and CDR2 ANQGSEA come from the germline V gene. The length of the CDR3 is 14 residues. The CDR3 bases are TGCAGCGTTGTTCTAGGTGGGATGATCGGAGAGCAGTTCTTC. Translating gives CSVVLGGMIGEQFF.

As to this clonotype: One junction end disagrees with the germline gene, perhaps due to a read error. This chain links TRBV5-4 with TRBJ2-2, with D possibly being TRBD1 or TRBD2 (5 bases each). CDR3 length: 15 amino acids. The germline V gene has CDR1 SGHNT and CDR2 YYREEE (reference sequence). The CDR3 here is CASSWDHFNTWELFF. CDR3 nucleotide sequence: TGTGCCAGCAGCTGGGACCACTTCAACACCTGGGAGCTGTTTTTT.

Comment on this clonotype: The junction does not match germline at one end; this may be a read error. The chain recombines TRBV29-1 with TRBJ1-2; 12 nucleotides match TRBD1. Germline values: CDR1 SQVTM, CDR2 ANQGSEA. The CDR3 extends over 15 amino acids. Here the CDR3 reads CSASGQGAGNYGYTF. CDR3 sequence (DNA): TGCAGCGCGTCGGGACAGGGGGCCGGCAACTATGGCTATACCTTC.

CDR3 residues: CASKQETPVDEQYF. CDR3 DNA sequence: TGCGCCAGCAAGCAAGAGACCCCTGTTGACGAGCAGTACTTC. The chain links TRBV4-1 to TRBJ2-7; D remains ambiguous. Trimming shortened V by 7 bases and J by 5 bases, and 18 bases separated the two germline ends. The CDR3 has 14 amino acids. Germline CDR1 and CDR2: MGHRA and YSYEKL.

By share of the sample, this clonotype is medium-sized. The chain recombines TRBV12-3 or TRBV12-4 with TRBJ1-6; no reliable D call. Deletions cut 6 bases from V and 8 bases from J, with 8 bases between. The CDR3 length is 12 residues. The CDR3 spells CASREPDSPLHF. The CDR3 DNA reads TGTGCCAGCAGGGAACCTGATTCACCCCTCCACTTT.

This rearrangement joins TRBV5-1 to TRBJ1-4; no reliable D call. Germline CDR1 is SGHRS and CDR2 is YFSETQ. This CDR3 spans 16 amino acids. V was cut by 4 bases and J by 7 bases, with 20 bases left in between. CDR3 sequence reads: CASSPDAGRVREKLFF. CDR3 bases: TGCGCCAGCAGCCCCGATGCCGGTAGGGTCCGTGAAAAACTGTTTTTT.

This clonotype was counted between two and nine times. One base away lies a much larger clone, so this may be a sequencing read error. The chain uses TRBV7-9 and TRBJ2-3; unclear D gene. The CDR3 sequence is 12 residues long. Germline V gene sequence: CDR1 SEHNR, CDR2 FQNEAQ (reference sequence). CDR3 nucleotides: TGTGCCATCAGCCCCCGACTAGATACGCAGTATTTT. This codes for CAISPRLDTQYF.

Notes on this clonotype: The missing conserved phenylalanine or tryptophan at the end of this CDR3 makes a read error likely. This chain uses TRBV5-6 with TRBJ2-5; 7 bases are shared with TRBD1. The CDR3 has 16 residues. V shed 4 bases, J shed 0 bases, and the junction held 9 bases outside the gene matches. Germline V gene sequence: CDR1 SGHDT, CDR2 YYEEEE. CDR3 DNA sequence: TGTGCCAGCAGCGAGAGACAGGGCTATTACCAAGAGACCCAGTACCTC. Encoded protein: CASSERQGYYQETQYL.

The chain uses TRBV6-1 and TRBJ2-7; D possibly corresponds to TRBD1 (6 bases). Germline V CDR1 and CDR2: MNHNS, SASEGT. V was shortened by 7 bases and J by 6 bases, with 25 bases between the two germline ends. CDR3 size: 16 residues. CDR3 in DNA: TGTGCCAGCAATACGGACAGCTCACCAATTCTACGCGAGCAGTACTTC. Its protein product is CASNTDSSPILREQYF.

In regard to this clonotype: One junction end does not reproduce the germline sequence, and a read error may be involved. The chain recombines TRBV11-3 with TRBJ1-1; D uncertain. This CDR3 is built from 14 residues. CDR1 SGHNT and CDR2 YENEEA come from the germline V gene. The CDR3 DNA follows: TGTGCCAACAGCTTAGCGGTATGGAACACTGAAGCTTTCTTT. Translated, it gives CANSLAVWNTEAFF.

The rearrangement uses TRBV6-1 and TRBJ2-3; D gene ambiguous. Germline CDR1 reads MNHNS; CDR2 reads SASEGT. The CDR3 totals 14 residues. Trimming shortened V by 7 bases and J by 2 bases, and 13 bases separated the two germline ends. CDR3 region: CASKWTDNTDTQYF. Here the CDR3 DNA reads TGTGCCAGCAAGTGGACGGATAACACAGATACGCAGTATTTT.